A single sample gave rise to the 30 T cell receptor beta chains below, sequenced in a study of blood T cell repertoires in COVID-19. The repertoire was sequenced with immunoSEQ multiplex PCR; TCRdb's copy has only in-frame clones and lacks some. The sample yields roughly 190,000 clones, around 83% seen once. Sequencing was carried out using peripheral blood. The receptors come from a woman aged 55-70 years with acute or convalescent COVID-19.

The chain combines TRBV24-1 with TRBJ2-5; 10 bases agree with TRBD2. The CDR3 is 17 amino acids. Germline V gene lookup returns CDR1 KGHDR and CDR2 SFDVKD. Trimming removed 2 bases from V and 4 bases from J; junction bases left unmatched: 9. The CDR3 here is CATSDSQPGLAAETQYF. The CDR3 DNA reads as TGTGCCACCAGTGATTCGCAGCCCGGACTAGCGGCAGAGACCCAGTACTTC.

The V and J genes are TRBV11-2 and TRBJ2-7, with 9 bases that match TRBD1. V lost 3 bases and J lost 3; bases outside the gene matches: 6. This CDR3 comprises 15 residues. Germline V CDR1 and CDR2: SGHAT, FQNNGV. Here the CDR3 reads CASSLVDRGGYEQYF. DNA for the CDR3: TGTGCCAGCAGCTTGGTCGACAGGGGGGGCTACGAGCAGTACTTC.

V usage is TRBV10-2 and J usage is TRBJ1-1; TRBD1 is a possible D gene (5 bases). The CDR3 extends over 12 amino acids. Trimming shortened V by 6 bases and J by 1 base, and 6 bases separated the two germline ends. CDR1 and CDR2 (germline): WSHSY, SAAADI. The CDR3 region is CASSTGNTEAFF. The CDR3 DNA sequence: TGCGCCAGCAGCACAGGGAACACTGAAGCTTTCTTT.

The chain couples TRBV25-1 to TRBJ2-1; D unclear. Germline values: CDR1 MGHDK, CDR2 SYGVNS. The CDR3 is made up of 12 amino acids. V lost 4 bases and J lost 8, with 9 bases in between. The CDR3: CASSVKSHEQFF. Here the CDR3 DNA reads TGTGCCAGCAGTGTAAAGAGCCATGAGCAGTTCTTC.

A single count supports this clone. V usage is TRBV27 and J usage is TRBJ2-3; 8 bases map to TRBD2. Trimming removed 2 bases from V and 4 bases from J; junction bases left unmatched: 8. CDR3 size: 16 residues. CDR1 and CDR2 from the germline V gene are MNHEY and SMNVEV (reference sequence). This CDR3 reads CASSLTGTSAPDTQYF. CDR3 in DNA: TGTGCCAGCAGTTTAACCGGGACTAGTGCGCCAGATACGCAGTATTTT.

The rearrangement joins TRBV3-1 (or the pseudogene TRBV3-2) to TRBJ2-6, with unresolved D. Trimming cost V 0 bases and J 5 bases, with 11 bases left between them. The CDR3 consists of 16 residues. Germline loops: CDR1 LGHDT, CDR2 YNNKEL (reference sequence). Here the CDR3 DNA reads TGTGCCAGCAGCCAAGATTACCGAAGCAGGGCCAACGTCCTGACTTTC. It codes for CASSQDYRSRANVLTF.

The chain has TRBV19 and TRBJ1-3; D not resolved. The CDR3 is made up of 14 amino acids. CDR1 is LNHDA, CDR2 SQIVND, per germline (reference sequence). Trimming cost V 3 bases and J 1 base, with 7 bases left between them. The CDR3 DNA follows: TGTGCCAGTAGTATCGGAGGGTCTGGAAACACCATATATTTT. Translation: CASSIGGSGNTIYF.

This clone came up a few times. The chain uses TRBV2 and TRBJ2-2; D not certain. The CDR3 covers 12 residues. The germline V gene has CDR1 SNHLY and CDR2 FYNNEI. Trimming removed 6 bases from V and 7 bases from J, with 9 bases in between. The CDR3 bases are TGTGCCAGCAGCCTAGATGACGGGGAGCTGTTTTTT. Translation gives CASSLDDGELFF.

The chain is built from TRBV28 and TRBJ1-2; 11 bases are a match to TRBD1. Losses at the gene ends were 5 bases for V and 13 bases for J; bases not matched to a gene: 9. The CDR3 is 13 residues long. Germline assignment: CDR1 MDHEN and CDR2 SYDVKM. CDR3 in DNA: TGTGCCAGCAGTCTCCGGGACAGGGGGAACGTCACCTTC. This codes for CASSLRDRGNVTF.

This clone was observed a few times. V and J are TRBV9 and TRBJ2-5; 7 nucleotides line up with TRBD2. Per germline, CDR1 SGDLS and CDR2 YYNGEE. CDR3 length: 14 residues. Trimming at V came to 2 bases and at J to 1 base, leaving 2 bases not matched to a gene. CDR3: CASSVGTTQETQYF. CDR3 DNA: TGTGCCAGCAGCGTTGGGACTACCCAAGAGACCCAGTACTTC.

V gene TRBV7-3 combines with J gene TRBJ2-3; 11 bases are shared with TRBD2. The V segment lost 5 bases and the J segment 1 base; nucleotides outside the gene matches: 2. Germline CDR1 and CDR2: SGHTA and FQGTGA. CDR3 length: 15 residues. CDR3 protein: CASSPTSGGTDTQYF. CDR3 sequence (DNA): TGTGCCAGCAGCCCGACTAGCGGGGGCACAGATACGCAGTATTTT. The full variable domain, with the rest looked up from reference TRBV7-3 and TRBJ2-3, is GAGVSQTPSNKVTEKGKYVELRCDPISGHTALYWYRQSLGQGPEFLIYFQGTGAADDSGLPNDRFFAVRPEGSVSTLKIQRTERGDSAVYLCASSPTSGGTDTQYFGPGTRLTVL.

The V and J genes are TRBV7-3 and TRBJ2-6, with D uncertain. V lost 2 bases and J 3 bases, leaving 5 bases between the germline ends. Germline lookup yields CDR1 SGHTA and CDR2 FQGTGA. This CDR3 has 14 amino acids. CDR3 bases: TGTGCCAGCAGCTTACTAATTGGGGCCAACGTCCTGACTTTC. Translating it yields CASSLLIGANVLTF.

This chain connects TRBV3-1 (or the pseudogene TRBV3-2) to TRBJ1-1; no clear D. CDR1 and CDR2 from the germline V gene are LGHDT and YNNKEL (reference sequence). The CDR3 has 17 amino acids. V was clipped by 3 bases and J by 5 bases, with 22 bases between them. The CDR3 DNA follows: TGTGCCAGCAGCCAGGCCCGACGGGGAAGTCGGCGAACTGAAGCTTTCTTT. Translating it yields CASSQARRGSRRTEAFF.

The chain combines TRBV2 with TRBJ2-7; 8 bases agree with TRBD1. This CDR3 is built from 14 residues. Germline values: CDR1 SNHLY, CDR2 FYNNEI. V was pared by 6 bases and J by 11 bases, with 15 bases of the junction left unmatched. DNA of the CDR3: TGTGCCAGCAGACCCGGGACAGGACCCCTACGAAAGTACTTC. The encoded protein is CASRPGTGPLRKYF.

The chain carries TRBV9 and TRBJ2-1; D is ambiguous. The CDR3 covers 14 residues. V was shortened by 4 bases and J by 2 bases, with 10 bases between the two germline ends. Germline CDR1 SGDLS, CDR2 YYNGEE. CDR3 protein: CASSPQTAYNEQFF. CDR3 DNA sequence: TGTGCCAGCAGCCCCCAAACGGCCTACAATGAGCAGTTCTTC.

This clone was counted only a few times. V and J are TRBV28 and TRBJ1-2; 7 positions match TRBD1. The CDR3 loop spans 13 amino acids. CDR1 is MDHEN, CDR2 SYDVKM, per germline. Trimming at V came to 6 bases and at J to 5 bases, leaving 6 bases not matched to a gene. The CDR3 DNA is TGTGCCAGCAGGGAGGGGGCCTTGTATGGCTACACCTTC. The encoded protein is CASREGALYGYTF.

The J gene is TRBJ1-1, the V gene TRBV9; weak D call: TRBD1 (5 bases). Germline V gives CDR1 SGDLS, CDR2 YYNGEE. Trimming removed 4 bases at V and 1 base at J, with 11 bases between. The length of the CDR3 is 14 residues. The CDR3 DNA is TGTGCCAGCAGCTTTTCCGGACAGAACACTGAAGCTTTCTTT. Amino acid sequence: CASSFSGQNTEAFF.

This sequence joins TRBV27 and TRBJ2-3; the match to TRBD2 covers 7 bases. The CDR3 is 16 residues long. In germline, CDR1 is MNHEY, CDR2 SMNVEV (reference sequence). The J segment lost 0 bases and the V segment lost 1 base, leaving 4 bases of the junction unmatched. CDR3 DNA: TGTGCCAGCAGTTTATTCGGACTAGAGAGCACAGATACGCAGTATTTT. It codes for CASSLFGLESTDTQYF.

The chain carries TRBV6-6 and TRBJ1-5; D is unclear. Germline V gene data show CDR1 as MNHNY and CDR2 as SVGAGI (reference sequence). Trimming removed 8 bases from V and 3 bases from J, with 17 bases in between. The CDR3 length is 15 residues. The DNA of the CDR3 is TGTGCCAGCCAGACGGAGTTCTTAGCCAATCAGCCCCAGCATTTT. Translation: CASQTEFLANQPQHF.

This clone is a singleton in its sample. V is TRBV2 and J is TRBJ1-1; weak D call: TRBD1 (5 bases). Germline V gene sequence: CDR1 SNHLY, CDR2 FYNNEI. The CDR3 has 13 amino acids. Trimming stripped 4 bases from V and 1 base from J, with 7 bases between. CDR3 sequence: CASSGQPNTEAFF. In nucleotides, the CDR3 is TGTGCCAGCAGTGGACAGCCGAACACTGAAGCTTTCTTT.

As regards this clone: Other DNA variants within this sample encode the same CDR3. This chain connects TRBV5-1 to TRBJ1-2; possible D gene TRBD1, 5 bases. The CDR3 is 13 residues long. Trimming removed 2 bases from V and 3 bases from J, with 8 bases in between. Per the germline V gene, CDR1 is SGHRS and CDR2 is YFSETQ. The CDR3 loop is CASSLGRDYGYTF. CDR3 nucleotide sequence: TGCGCCAGCAGCTTAGGCAGGGACTATGGCTACACCTTC. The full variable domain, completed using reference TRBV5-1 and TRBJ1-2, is KAGVTQTPRYLIKTRGQQVTLSCSPISGHRSVSWYQQTPGQGLQFLFEYFSETQRNKGNFPGRFSGRQFSNSRSEMNVSTLELGDSALYLCASSLGRDYGYTFGSGTRLTVV.

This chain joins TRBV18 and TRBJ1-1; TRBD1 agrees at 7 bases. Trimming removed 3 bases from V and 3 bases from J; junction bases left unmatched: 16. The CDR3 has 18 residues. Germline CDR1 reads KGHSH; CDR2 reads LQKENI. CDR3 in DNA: TGTGCCAGCTCACCGTTGATAGTGGGGCAGGGGGTAGACACTGAAGCTTTCTTT. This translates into CASSPLIVGQGVDTEAFF. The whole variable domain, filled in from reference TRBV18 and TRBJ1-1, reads NAGVMQNPRHLVRRRGQEARLRCSPMKGHSHVYWYRQLPEEGLKFMVYLQKENIIDESGMPKERFSAEFPKEGPSILRIQQVVRGDSAAYFCASSPLIVGQGVDTEAFFGQGTRLTVV.

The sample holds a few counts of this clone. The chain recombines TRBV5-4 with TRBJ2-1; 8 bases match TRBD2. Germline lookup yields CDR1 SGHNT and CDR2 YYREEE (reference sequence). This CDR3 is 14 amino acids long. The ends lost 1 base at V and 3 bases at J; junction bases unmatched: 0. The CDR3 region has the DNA TGTGCCAGCAGCTTGCGGGAGGGCTACAATGAGCAGTTCTTC. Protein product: CASSLREGYNEQFF.

The DNA of the CDR3 is TGTGCCAGCAGCTTGGGGCCCTTCTATAGCAATCAGCCCCAGCATTTT. Residues: CASSLGPFYSNQPQHF. This sequence joins TRBV13 and TRBJ1-5; TRBD1 might be the D (5 bases). Per germline, CDR1 PRHDT and CDR2 FYEKMQ (reference sequence). Deletions cut 3 bases from V and 0 bases from J, with 12 bases between. The CDR3 spans 16 residues.

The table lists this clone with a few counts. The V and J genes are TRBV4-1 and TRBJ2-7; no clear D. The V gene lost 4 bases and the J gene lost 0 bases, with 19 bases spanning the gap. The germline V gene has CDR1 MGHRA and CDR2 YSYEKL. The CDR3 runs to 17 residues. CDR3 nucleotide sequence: TGCGCCAGCAGCCCAAGTGTTCGTGGCCCAGTCTCCTACGAGCAGTACTTC. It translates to CASSPSVRGPVSYEQYF.

CDR3 in amino acids: CASSPLAGAGEQYF. CDR3 sequence (DNA): TGTGCCAGCAGCCCCCTAGCGGGAGCGGGGGAGCAGTACTTC. V usage is TRBV11-2 and J usage is TRBJ2-7; 10 positions agree with TRBD2. The V segment lost 5 bases and the J segment 7 bases; nucleotides outside the gene matches: 8. CDR1 and CDR2 (germline): SGHAT, FQNNGV. The length of the CDR3 is 14 residues.

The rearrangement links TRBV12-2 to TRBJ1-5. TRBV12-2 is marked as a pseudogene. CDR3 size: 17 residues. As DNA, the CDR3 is TGTGCAAGTCGCGGTAGAGGGTTGGGTACTGGCAATCAGCCCCAGCATTTT. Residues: CASRGRGLGTGNQPQHF.

The CDR3 region has the DNA TGTGCCAGCAGCGTAGCTGGGAGCAGTGTAGCGGGCACTGAAGCTTTCTTT. It yields the protein CASSVAGSSVAGTEAFF. The gene calls are TRBV9 and TRBJ1-1; D not resolved. This CDR3 has 17 amino acids. With 0 bases removed from V and 4 bases from J, the gap between germline ends came to 19 bases. CDR1 SGDLS and CDR2 YYNGEE come from the germline V gene.

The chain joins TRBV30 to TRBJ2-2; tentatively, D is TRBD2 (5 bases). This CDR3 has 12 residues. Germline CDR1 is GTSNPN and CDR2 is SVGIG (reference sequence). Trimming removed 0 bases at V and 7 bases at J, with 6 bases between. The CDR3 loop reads CAWSVGSGELFF. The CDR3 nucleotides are TGTGCCTGGAGTGTTGGGAGCGGGGAGCTGTTTTTT.

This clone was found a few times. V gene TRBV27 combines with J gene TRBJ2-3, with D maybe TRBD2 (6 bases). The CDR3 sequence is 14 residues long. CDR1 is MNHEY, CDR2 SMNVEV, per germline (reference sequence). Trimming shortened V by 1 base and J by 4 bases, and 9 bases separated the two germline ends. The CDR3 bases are TGTGCCAGCAGTTTATATGGAGGGGCAGATACGCAGTATTTT. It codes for CASSLYGGADTQYF.